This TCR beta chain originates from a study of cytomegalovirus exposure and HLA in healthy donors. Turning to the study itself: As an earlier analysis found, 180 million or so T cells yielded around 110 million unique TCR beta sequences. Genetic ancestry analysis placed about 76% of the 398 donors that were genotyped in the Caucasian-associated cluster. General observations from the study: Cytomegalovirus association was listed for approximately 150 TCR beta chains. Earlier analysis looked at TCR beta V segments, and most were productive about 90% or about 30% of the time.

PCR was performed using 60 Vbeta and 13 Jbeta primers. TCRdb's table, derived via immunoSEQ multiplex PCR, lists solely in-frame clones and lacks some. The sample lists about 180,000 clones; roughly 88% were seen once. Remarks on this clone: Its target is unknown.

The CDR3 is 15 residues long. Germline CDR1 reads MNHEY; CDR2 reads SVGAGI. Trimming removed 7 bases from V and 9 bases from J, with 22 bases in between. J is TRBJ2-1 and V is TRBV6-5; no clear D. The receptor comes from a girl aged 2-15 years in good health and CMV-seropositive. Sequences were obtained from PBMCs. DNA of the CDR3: TGTGCCAGCAAACCACTCGTCTCAGGTGGTGGTGAGCAGTTCTTC. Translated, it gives CASKPLVSGGGEQFF.